This T cell receptor (beta chain) was captured in a study of cytomegalovirus exposure and HLA in healthy donors. It was with 60 Vbeta and 13 Jbeta primers that the PCR ran. TCRdb's table, derived via immunoSEQ multiplex PCR, lists solely in-frame clones and lacks some. The table records some 150,000 clones, about 80% of them present only once. Germline loops: CDR1 SGDLS, CDR2 YYNGEE. Trimming removed 2 bases from V and 7 bases from J; junction bases left unmatched: 2. This CDR3 has 13 amino acids. The sequenced sample consisted of PBMCs. The sequence was collected from a man aged 25-45 years in good health and CMV-seropositive. V and J are TRBV9 and TRBJ2-7, with 11 bases matching TRBD2. CDR3 amino acids: CASSVGLAGEQYF. CDR3 nucleotide sequence: TGTGCCAGCAGCGTCGGACTAGCGGGTGAGCAGTACTTC.